One and the same sample provided the 21 T cell receptor beta chains below, sequenced in a study of blood T cell repertoires in COVID-19. Profiling relied on immunoSEQ multiplex PCR, and the TCRdb table lists in-frame clones only, not all of them. The sample has more than 250,000 clones, around 83% seen once. The sample taken for sequencing was peripheral blood. These TCRs come from a man aged 18 to 30 with active or convalescent COVID-19.

The chain links TRBV6-5 to TRBJ2-5; 9 nucleotides match TRBD1. After removal of 6 bases from V and 5 bases from J, the junction contained 4 bases not matched to a gene. The CDR3 loop spans 13 amino acids. The germline V gene has CDR1 MNHEY and CDR2 SVGAGI. The CDR3 DNA is TGTGCCAGCAGCTACAGGGGGCCGGAGACCCAGTACTTC. Its translation is CASSYRGPETQYF.

The chain combines TRBV19 with TRBJ1-2; weak D call: TRBD1 (5 bases). Trimming pared 1 base from V and 2 bases from J, leaving 11 bases between. The CDR3 is 15 amino acids. Germline V gives CDR1 LNHDA, CDR2 SQIVND (reference sequence). The CDR3 DNA follows: TGTGCCAGTAGTATAGGTGGGGCGGAAAACTATGGCTACACCTTC. It translates to CASSIGGAENYGYTF.

V is TRBV6-2 or TRBV6-3 and J is TRBJ2-1, with TRBD1 identical over 7 bases. The CDR3 totals 14 residues. Trimming cost V 6 bases and J 10 bases; bases outside gene matches: 12. CDR1 is MNHEY and CDR2 is SVGEGT in the germline V gene. CDR3 protein: CASSLQGTLMEQFF. DNA of the CDR3: TGTGCCAGCAGCCTACAGGGGACCCTTATGGAGCAGTTCTTC.

This sequence joins TRBV10-1 and TRBJ1-1; D might be TRBD1 (5 bases). Germline V gene lookup returns CDR1 WNHNN and CDR2 SYGVQD (reference sequence). CDR3 size: 21 residues. The V gene lost 0 bases and the J gene lost 0 bases, with 26 bases spanning the gap. The CDR3 coding sequence is TGCGCCAGCAGTGAGTCGGGGCCAGATCGTTGTATTCCCCGAATGAACACTGAAGCTTTCTTT. It encodes CASSESGPDRCIPRMNTEAFF.

The chain combines TRBV29-1 with TRBJ2-1; maybe TRBD1 (6 bases). Germline assignment: CDR1 SQVTM and CDR2 ANQGSEA. The CDR3 runs to 13 residues. With 4 bases removed from V and 2 bases from J, the gap between germline ends came to 9 bases. The CDR3: CSVVGDTYNEQFF. The CDR3 DNA sequence: TGCAGCGTTGTAGGGGACACCTACAATGAGCAGTTCTTC.

This clone was observed at least ten times. The V and J genes are TRBV3-1 (or the pseudogene TRBV3-2) and TRBJ2-7; the D is unclear. Trimming cost V 2 bases and J 0 bases, with 5 bases left between them. Per germline, CDR1 LGHDT and CDR2 YNNKEL (reference sequence). This CDR3 has 13 amino acids. The DNA of the CDR3 is TGTGCCAGCAGCCAACCCCTCTCCTACGAGCAGTACTTC. Translated: CASSQPLSYEQYF.

J is TRBJ1-1 and V is TRBV12-3 or TRBV12-4; D remains unclear. The germline V and J ends were trimmed by 4 bases and 6 bases, with 6 bases remaining between them. The CDR3 has 11 residues. In DNA form, the CDR3 reads TGTGCCAGCAGTTCGAGCGCTGAAGCTTTCTTT. Protein sequence: CASSSSAEAFF.

The rearrangement joins TRBV28 to TRBJ1-1, with 7 bases that match TRBD1. This CDR3 is 15 amino acids long. V lost 6 bases and J lost 7; bases outside the gene matches: 14. Per the germline V gene, CDR1 is MDHEN and CDR2 is SYDVKM. CDR3 nucleotides: TGTGCCAGCAGCCCCGGGACAGTGATAGATTTTGAAGCTTTCTTT. This translates into CASSPGTVIDFEAFF.

CDR3 nucleotide sequence: TGTGCCAGCAGCAACCAGAGGTTACGGGACTCTGGAAACACCATATATTTT. Its protein is CASSNQRLRDSGNTIYF. The chain joins TRBV9 to TRBJ1-3; no definite D call. The germline CDR1 and CDR2 sequences are SGDLS and YYNGEE. Trimming pared 4 bases from V and 0 bases from J, leaving 17 bases between. This CDR3 is 17 amino acids long.

The chain joins TRBV19 to TRBJ2-5; possibly TRBD2 for D (7 bases). Trimming took off 4 bases at V and 2 bases at J, with 14 bases between the two ends. The germline gives CDR1 LNHDA, CDR2 SQIVND (reference sequence). The CDR3 spans 15 residues. The CDR3 DNA reads TGTGCCAGTAGTAGAAGGGGGGGTGAGCAAGAGACCCAGTACTTC. Its protein product is CASSRRGGEQETQYF.

The chain combines TRBV5-6 with TRBJ2-7; 9 nucleotides line up with TRBD1. Trimming cost V 2 bases and J 2 bases; bases outside gene matches: 14. Germline CDR1 SGHDT, CDR2 YYEEEE. The CDR3 is 18 residues long. CDR3 protein: CASSFGTGRYSEAYEQYF. As DNA, the CDR3 is TGTGCCAGCAGCTTCGGGACAGGGAGATATTCGGAAGCCTACGAGCAGTACTTC. The full variable domain, with the rest looked up from reference TRBV5-6 and TRBJ2-7, is DAGVTQSPTHLIKTRGQQVTLRCSPKSGHDTVSWYQQALGQGPQFIFQYYEEEERQRGNFPDRFSGHQFPNYSSELNVNALLLGDSALYLCASSFGTGRYSEAYEQYFGPGTRLTVT.

J is TRBJ1-1 and V is TRBV30, with unresolved D. CDR3 length: 12 residues. V was cut by 5 bases and J by 5 bases, with 12 bases left in between. Per the germline V gene, CDR1 is GTSNPN and CDR2 is SVGIG (reference sequence). CDR3 nucleotide sequence: TGTGCCTGGTCGAGGGTGGGGACTGAAGCTTTCTTT. Amino acids: CAWSRVGTEAFF.

The rearrangement joins TRBV6-1 to TRBJ2-1; D is unclear. Germline CDR1 and CDR2: MNHNS and SASEGT. The CDR3 has 16 residues. V was clipped by 0 bases and J by 7 bases, with 16 bases between them. The CDR3 DNA follows: TGTGCCAGCAGTGAAGCCGAGGTGGTTTGGAGAAATGAGCAGTTCTTC. It translates to CASSEAEVVWRNEQFF.

V and J are TRBV11-3 and TRBJ2-4, with 7 nucleotides matching TRBD1. The ends lost 7 bases at V and 0 bases at J; junction bases unmatched: 6. Germline-derived CDR1 and CDR2 are SGHNT and YENEEA. This CDR3 has 15 amino acids. CDR3 in amino acids: CASIRQGKAKNIQYF. CDR3 nucleotides: TGTGCCAGCATACGACAGGGCAAAGCCAAAAACATTCAGTACTTC.

The gene calls are TRBV7-9 and TRBJ2-3; 8 nucleotides agree with TRBD2. CDR1 and CDR2 from the germline V gene are SEHNR and FQNEAQ (reference sequence). The CDR3 runs 15 residues. Germline trimming cut 2 bases from V and 2 bases from J; bases unmatched to any gene: 3. CDR3 in amino acids: CASSLSGGYTDTQYF. DNA of the CDR3: TGTGCCAGCAGCTTATCGGGGGGGTACACAGATACGCAGTATTTT.

CDR3 coding DNA: TGTGCCAGCTCACGGTCCGGGCCCGGGGAACCCCTCCACTTT. This translates into CASSRSGPGEPLHF. The chain employs TRBV18 and TRBJ1-6; D uncertain. There are 14 residues in the CDR3. Germline CDR1 reads KGHSH; CDR2 reads LQKENI. V was clipped by 4 bases and J by 12 bases, with 16 bases between them.

The chain is built from TRBV6-5 and TRBJ1-3; 8 positions match TRBD1. The CDR3 is made up of 15 amino acids. Germline V gene data show CDR1 as MNHEY and CDR2 as SVGAGI. The V segment lost 2 bases and the J segment 4 bases; nucleotides outside the gene matches: 4. As DNA, the CDR3 is TGTGCCAGCAGTTACGGACAGGGAAACGGAAACACCATATATTTT. Protein product: CASSYGQGNGNTIYF.

This clone has a handful of counts. The chain couples TRBV20-1 to TRBJ2-7; weak D call: TRBD2 (5 bases). The CDR3 is made up of 11 amino acids. Between the trimmed V and J ends, which lost 6 bases and 4 bases, there was a span of 10 bases. Germline V gene lookup returns CDR1 DFQATT and CDR2 SNEGSKA (reference sequence). The CDR3 protein is CSARTLYEQYF. As DNA, the CDR3 is TGCAGTGCCAGGACTCTGTACGAGCAGTACTTC.

The chain has TRBV30 and TRBJ1-6; no clear D. CDR1 and CDR2 from the germline V gene are GTSNPN and SVGIG (reference sequence). This CDR3 comprises 13 residues. Trimming cost V 7 bases and J 4 bases, with 11 bases left between them. CDR3 DNA sequence: TGTGCCTCCGTGAGCGGTTATAATTCACCCCTCCACTTT. This codes for CASVSGYNSPLHF.

The rearrangement uses TRBV5-1 and TRBJ2-1; D might be TRBD2 (5 bases). Germline V gene data show CDR1 as SGHRS and CDR2 as YFSETQ. Trimming removed 2 bases from V and 9 bases from J, with 15 bases in between. This CDR3 is 14 amino acids long. CDR3 in amino acids: CASSFSALSGEQFF. The CDR3 DNA sequence: TGCGCCAGCAGCTTTTCTGCTCTCAGCGGTGAGCAGTTCTTC.

The chain joins TRBV10-2 to TRBJ1-5; no clear D gene. V shed 3 bases and J shed 3 bases, with 9 bases lying between them. This CDR3 has 14 residues. Germline assignment: CDR1 WSHSY and CDR2 SAAADI. CDR3 coding DNA: TGCGCCAGCAGTGAAACAGATTTCAATCAGCCCCAGCATTTT. Protein product: CASSETDFNQPQHF.